The clone carrying this T cell receptor beta chain appeared once. Assay: immunoSEQ multiplex PCR; the TCRdb copy retains only in-frame clones and omits some. Counted here are 15,000 to 25,000 clones, nearly 85% occurring once; the ten biggest clones make up 40% to 65%. The germline V and J ends were trimmed by 4 bases and 9 bases, with 19 bases remaining between them. The CDR3 runs to 16 residues. Germline CDR1 is MDHEN and CDR2 is SYDVKM. The data derive from a study of OX40 agonist ivuxolimab in advanced cancers. Specimen: CD4+ or CD8+ T cells sorted from blood, collected in a trial of the OX40 agonist ivuxolimab. The chain employs TRBV28 and TRBJ1-6; the D gene is possibly TRBD1 (6 bases). This clonotype originated in an adult with an advanced solid tumor such as melanoma, head and neck, liver or kidney cancer. CDR3 bases: TGTGCCAGCAGTTCCCTTTTCGGACAGACACTTTCACCCCTCCACTTT. Protein: CASSSLFGQTLSPLHF. The full variable domain, with the rest looked up from reference TRBV28 and TRBJ1-6, is DVKVTQSSRYLVKRTGEKVFLECVQDMDHENMFWYRQDPGLGLRLIYFSYDVKMKEKGDIPEGYSVSREKKERFSLILESASTNQTSMYLCASSSLFGQTLSPLHFGNGTRLTVT.